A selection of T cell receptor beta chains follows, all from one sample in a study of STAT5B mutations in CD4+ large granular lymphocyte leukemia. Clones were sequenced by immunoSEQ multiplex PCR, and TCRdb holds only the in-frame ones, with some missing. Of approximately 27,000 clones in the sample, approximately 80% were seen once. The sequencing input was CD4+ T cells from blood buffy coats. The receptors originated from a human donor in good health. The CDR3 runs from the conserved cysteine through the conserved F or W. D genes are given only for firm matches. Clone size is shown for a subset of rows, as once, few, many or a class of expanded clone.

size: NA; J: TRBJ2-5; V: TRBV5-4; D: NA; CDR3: CASSRQSETQYF; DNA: TGTGCCAGCAGCCGACAGTCAGAGACCCAGTACTTC
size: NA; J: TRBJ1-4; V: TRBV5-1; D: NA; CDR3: CASSLAGAAEEKLFF; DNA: TGCGCCAGCAGCTTGGCGGGGGCGGCGGAAGAAAAACTGTTTTTT
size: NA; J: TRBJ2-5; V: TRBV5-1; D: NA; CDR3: CASSRNRDPGTQYF; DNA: TGCGCCAGCAGCCGAAACCGGGACCCTGGGACCCAGTACTTC
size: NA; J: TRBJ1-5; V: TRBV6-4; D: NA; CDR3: CAGDFKGNQPQHF; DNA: TGTGCCGGGGATTTCAAGGGTAATCAGCCCCAGCATTTT
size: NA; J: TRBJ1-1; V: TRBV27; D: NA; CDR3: CASSLHSHEKAFF; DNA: TGTGCCAGCAGTTTGCACAGCCATGAGAAAGCTTTCTTT
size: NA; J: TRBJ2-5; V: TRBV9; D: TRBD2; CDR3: CASSVSGRAGGETQYF; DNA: TGTGCCAGCAGCGTTAGCGGGAGGGCCGGGGGGGAGACCCAGTACTTC
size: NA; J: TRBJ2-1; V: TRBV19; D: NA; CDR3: CASSRSFYNEQFF; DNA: TGTGCCAGTAGTAGGTCCTTCTACAATGAGCAGTTCTTC
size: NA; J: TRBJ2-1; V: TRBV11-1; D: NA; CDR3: CASSLNGGSSYNEQFF; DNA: TGTGCCAGCAGCTTAAATGGAGGGAGCTCCTACAATGAGCAGTTCTTC
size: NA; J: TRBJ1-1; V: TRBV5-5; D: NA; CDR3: CASSFLWGNTEAFF; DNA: TGTGCCAGCAGCTTTTTGTGGGGGAACACTGAAGCTTTCTTT
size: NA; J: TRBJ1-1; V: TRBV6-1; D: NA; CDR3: CASTLDAGRIAFF; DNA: TGTGCCAGCACCCTCGATGCAGGTCGTATTGCTTTCTTT
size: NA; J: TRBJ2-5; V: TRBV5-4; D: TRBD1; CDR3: CASSLEARTGVETQYF; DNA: TGTGCCAGCAGCTTGGAAGCGAGGACAGGGGTGGAGACCCAGTACTTC
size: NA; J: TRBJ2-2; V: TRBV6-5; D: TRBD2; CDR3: CASNLAGANTGELFF; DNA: TGTGCCAGCAATCTAGCGGGGGCGAACACCGGGGAGCTGTTTTTT
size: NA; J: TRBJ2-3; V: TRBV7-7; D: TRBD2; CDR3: CASSPVGASGGDADTQYF; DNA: TGTGCCAGCAGCCCAGTCGGGGCTAGCGGGGGGGATGCAGATACGCAGTATTTT
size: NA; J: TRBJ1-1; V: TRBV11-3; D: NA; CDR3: CASRIGGPSSTEAFF; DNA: TGTGCCAGTCGAATAGGAGGGCCCTCGAGCACTGAAGCTTTCTTT
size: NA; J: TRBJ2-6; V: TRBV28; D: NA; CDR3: CASSLYGTGANVLTF; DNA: TGTGCCAGCAGTTTATATGGGACTGGGGCCAACGTCCTGACTTTC
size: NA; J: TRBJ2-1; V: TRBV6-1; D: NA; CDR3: CASSPRAAGEQFF; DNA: TGTGCCAGCAGTCCCCGGGCTGCCGGTGAGCAGTTCTTC
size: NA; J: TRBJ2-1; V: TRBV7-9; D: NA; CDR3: CASSRDTANEQFF; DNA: TGTGCCAGCAGCCGGGACACCGCGAATGAGCAGTTCTTC
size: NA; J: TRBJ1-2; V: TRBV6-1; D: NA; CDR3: CASSGSPRDGYTF; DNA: TGTGCCAGCAGTGGCAGTCCAAGGGATGGCTACACCTTC
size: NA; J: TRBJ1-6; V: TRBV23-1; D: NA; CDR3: CASSQSGYCDNSPLHF; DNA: TGCGCCAGCAGTCAATCGGGTTATTGCGATAATTCACCCCTCCACTTT
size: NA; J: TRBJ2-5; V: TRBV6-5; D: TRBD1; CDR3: CASRAAGGTQETQYF; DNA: TGTGCCAGCCGAGCAGCAGGGGGAACGCAAGAGACCCAGTACTTC
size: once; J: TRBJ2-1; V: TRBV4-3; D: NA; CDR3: CASSQVLTILGYEQFF; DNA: TGCGCCAGCAGCCAAGTCCTGACTATCCTCGGGTATGAGCAGTTCTTC
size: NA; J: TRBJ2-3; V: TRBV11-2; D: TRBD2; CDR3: CASTPGLASDTQYF; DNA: TGTGCCAGCACCCCGGGACTAGCATCAGATACGCAGTATTTT
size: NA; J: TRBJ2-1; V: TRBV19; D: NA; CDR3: CASSGKSSYNEQFF; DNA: TGTGCCAGTAGTGGGAAAAGCTCCTACAATGAGCAGTTCTTC
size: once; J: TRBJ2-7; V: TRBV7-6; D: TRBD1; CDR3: CASSHPGQGEQYF; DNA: TGTGCCAGCAGCCACCCGGGACAGGGCGAGCAGTACTTC
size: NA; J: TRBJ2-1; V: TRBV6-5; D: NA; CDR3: CASSSYGQGMDEQFF; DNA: TGTGCCAGCAGTAGTTACGGGCAGGGTATGGATGAGCAGTTCTTC
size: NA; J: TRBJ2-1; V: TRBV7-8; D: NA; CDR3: CASSSDTTYNEQFF; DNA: TGTGCCAGCAGCTCCGACACGACCTACAATGAGCAGTTCTTC
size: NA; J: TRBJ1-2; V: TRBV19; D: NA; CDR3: CASTWGGGYGYTF; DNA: TGTGCCAGTACCTGGGGGGGCGGCTATGGCTACACCTTC
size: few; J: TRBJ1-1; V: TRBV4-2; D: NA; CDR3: CASSQVGLRVNTEAFF; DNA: TGTGCCAGCAGCCAAGTCGGTCTAAGAGTGAACACTGAAGCTTTCTTT
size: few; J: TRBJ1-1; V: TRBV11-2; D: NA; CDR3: CASSPRSWVNTEAFF; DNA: TGTGCCAGCAGCCCGAGGTCCTGGGTAAACACTGAAGCTTTCTTT
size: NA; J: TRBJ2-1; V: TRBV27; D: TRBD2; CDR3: CASRIAGTYYNEQFF; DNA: TGTGCCAGCAGAATAGCGGGGACCTACTACAATGAGCAGTTCTTC
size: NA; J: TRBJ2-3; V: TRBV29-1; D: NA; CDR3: CSVYRWGAQGTDTQYF; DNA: TGCAGCGTGTACCGTTGGGGGGCGCAAGGCACAGATACGCAGTATTTT
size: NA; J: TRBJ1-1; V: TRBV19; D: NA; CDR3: CASSTTNRVRTEAFF; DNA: TGTGCCAGTAGTACCACCAATAGGGTCAGGACTGAAGCTTTCTTT
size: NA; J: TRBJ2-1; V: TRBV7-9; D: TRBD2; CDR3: CASSLASGRGNEQFF; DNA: TGTGCCAGCAGCTTAGCTAGCGGGAGGGGGAATGAGCAGTTCTTC
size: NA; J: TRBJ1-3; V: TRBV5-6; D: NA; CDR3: CASRPNSGNTIYF; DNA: TGTGCCAGCAGGCCCAACTCTGGAAACACCATATATTTT
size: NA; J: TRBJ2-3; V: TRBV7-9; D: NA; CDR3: CASSSETSTDTQYF; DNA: TGTGCCAGCAGTAGCGAAACTAGCACAGATACGCAGTATTTT
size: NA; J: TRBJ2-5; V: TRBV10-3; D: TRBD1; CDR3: CAISESGGQETQYF; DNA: TGTGCCATCAGTGAATCAGGGGGACAAGAGACCCAGTACTTC
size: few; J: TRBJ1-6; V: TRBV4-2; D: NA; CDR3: CASSQVRDRSPLHF; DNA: TGTGCCAGCAGCCAAGTCCGAGACCGTTCACCCCTCCACTTT
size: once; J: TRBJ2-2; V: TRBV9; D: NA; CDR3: CASSVGTNPAGELFF; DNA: TGTGCCAGCAGCGTAGGGACCAACCCGGCCGGGGAGCTGTTTTTT
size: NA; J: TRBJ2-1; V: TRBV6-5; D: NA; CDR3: CASSYSTSRDEQFF; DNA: TGTGCCAGCAGTTACTCGACGAGCCGCGATGAGCAGTTCTTC
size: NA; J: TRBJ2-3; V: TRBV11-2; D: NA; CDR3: CASSSGTFGTDTQYF; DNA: TGTGCCAGCAGCAGCGGGACATTTGGCACAGATACGCAGTATTTT
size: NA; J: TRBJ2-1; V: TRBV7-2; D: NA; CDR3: CASSLSGGREQFF; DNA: TGTGCCAGCAGCTTAAGTGGAGGGCGGGAGCAGTTCTTC
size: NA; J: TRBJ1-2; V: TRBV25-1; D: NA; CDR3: CASSPPQGIYGYTF; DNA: TGTGCCAGCAGTCCTCCCCAGGGTATATATGGCTACACCTTC
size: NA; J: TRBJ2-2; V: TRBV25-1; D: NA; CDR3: CASRWDTGELFF; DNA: TGTGCCAGCCGATGGGACACCGGGGAGCTGTTTTTT
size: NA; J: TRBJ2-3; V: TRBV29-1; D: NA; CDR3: CSVEDPQGRGQDTQYF; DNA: TGCAGCGTTGAAGACCCTCAAGGGAGGGGACAAGATACGCAGTATTTT
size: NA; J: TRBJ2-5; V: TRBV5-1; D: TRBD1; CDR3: CASSLEGQGTGETQYF; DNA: TGCGCCAGCAGCTTGGAAGGACAGGGCACGGGAGAGACCCAGTACTTC